This note documents a single T cell receptor (beta chain) sequence. Its antigen is as yet unknown. This sample stems from a study of regulatory dendritic cells for organ transplantation. The CDR3 has 17 residues. Germline trimming cut 2 bases from V and 0 bases from J; bases unmatched to any gene: 7. Germline CDR1 and CDR2: ENHRY and SYGVKD. Study results and caveats: Naive T cells showed high diversity, memory cells less, memory CD8+ least.

Repertoires were generated with immunoSEQ multiplex PCR, while TCRdb's copy carries only in-frame clones and drops some. The table shows about 20,000 clones, with 74% occurring only once. Naive CD45RA+ and memory CD45RO+ CD4+ or CD8+ T cells were FACS-sorted. The chain joins TRBV10-3 to TRBJ2-4; TRBD1 matches 7 bases. The TCR originated in a human donor in good health. Sequenced: memory CD4+ T cells from blood. The subset: CD45RO+ memory T cells. The CDR3 region is CAISEGTDYLAKNIQYF. Written as DNA, the CDR3 is TGTGCCATCAGTGAGGGGACAGACTATCTAGCCAAAAACATTCAGTACTTC.